A selection of T cell receptor beta chains follows, all from one sample in a study of CD8+CD57+ T cells in acquired aplastic anemia. Each CDR3 protein gets one entry after TCRdb re-called the reads with MiXCR. The table shows hundreds of thousands of distinct CDR3 sequences, with roughly 59% occurring only once. Material for sequencing was sorted CD4+, CD8+, or CD8+CD57+ T cells (not recorded which) from PBMCs. Receptors were obtained from a human donor with aplastic anemia. The CDR3 runs from the conserved cysteine through the conserved F or W. The D gene is left open where the match is weak. The listing skips clone size in some rows; elsewhere it reads once, few, many or a size class.

J | D | V | size | CDR3 | DNA
TRBJ1-6 | TRBD1 | TRBV10-3 | many | CAIGTGGDSPLHF | TGTGCCATCGGGACAGGAGGGGATTCACCCCTCCACTTT
TRBJ1-1 | - | TRBV19 | few | CASSIPSEAFF | TGTGCCAGTAGTATTCCATCAGAAGCTTTCTTT
TRBJ2-3 | - | TRBV19 | - | CASSIDGGFTDTQYF | TGTGCCAGTAGTATAGATGGGGGGTTCACAGATACGCAGTATTTT
TRBJ2-5 | - | TRBV19 | many | CASSISSRFQETQYF | TGTGCCAGTAGCATATCCTCGCGGTTTCAAGAGACCCAGTACTTC
TRBJ2-7 | - | TRBV14 | - | CASSQMSYGSEQYF | TGTGCCAGCAGCCAAATGTCCTACGGCTCCGAGCAGTACTTC
TRBJ2-1 | TRBD2 | TRBV9 | many | CASTNGLAGVNEQFF | TGTGCCAGCACTAATGGACTAGCGGGGGTTAATGAGCAGTTCTTC
TRBJ1-6 | - | TRBV6-5 | - | CASSYAQGSPLHF | TGTGCCAGCAGTTACGCCCAGGGTTCACCCCTCCACTTT
TRBJ1-6 | TRBD1 | TRBV5-1 | - | CASSLPGQAINSPLHF | TGCGCCAGCAGCTTACCAGGACAGGCAATCAATTCACCCCTCCACTTT
TRBJ2-7 | TRBD1 | TRBV9 | - | CASSIRGQGAYEQYF | TGTGCCAGTAGTATTAGGGGACAGGGGGCATACGAGCAGTACTTC
TRBJ2-5 | - | TRBV10-3 | - | CAISEDSQETQYF | TGTGCCATCAGTGAGGACAGCCAAGAGACCCAGTACTTC
TRBJ2-3 | - | TRBV4-3 | - | CASSQEDRPSTDTQYF | TGCGCCAGCAGCCAAGAGGACAGACCTAGCACAGATACGCAGTATTTT
TRBJ2-7 | TRBD1 | TRBV29-1 | - | CSVVQGSVEQYF | TGCAGCGTCGTACAGGGGTCGGTCGAGCAGTACTTC
TRBJ2-3 | TRBD2 | TRBV2 | - | CARVSGGGRTDTQYF | TGTGCTAGAGTCTCCGGGGGGGGACGCACAGATACGCAGTATTTT
TRBJ1-6 | - | TRBV5-8 | few | CASSLETRINSPLHF | TGTGCCAGCAGCTTGGAAACCCGGATTAATTCACCCCTCCACTTT
TRBJ2-7 | - | TRBV2 | - | CASSRRAYEQYF | TGTGCCAGCAGCCGAAGAGCCTACGAGCAGTACTTC
TRBJ1-6 | TRBD1 | TRBV12-3/TRBV12-4 | once | CASSLRTGAPLHF | TGTGCCAGCAGTTTACGTACAGGGGCACCCCTCCACTTT
TRBJ2-3 | TRBD2 | TRBV6-1 | many | CASSPVRASGYDTQYF | TGTGCCAGCAGCCCAGTCAGGGCTAGCGGTTACGATACGCAGTATTTT
TRBJ1-1 | - | TRBV2 | - | CASGRGTTEAFF | TGTGCCAGCGGCAGGGGTACCACTGAAGCTTTCTTT
TRBJ1-1 | TRBD1 | TRBV2 | - | CASSVGQGNTGAFF | TGTGCCAGCAGTGTCGGACAGGGGAACACTGGAGCTTTCTTT
TRBJ1-2 | - | TRBV15 | - | CATSRDFASPRGYGYTF | TGTGCCACCAGCAGAGATTTTGCGTCTCCAAGGGGGTATGGCTACACCTTC
TRBJ2-7 | - | TRBV3-1 | many | CASSQQGSYEQYF | TGTGCCAGCAGCCAACAGGGGTCGTACGAGCAGTACTTC
TRBJ2-7 | - | TRBV20-1 | - | CSASFHYEQYF | TGCAGTGCTAGTTTCCACTACGAGCAGTACTTC
TRBJ1-6 | TRBD1 | TRBV20-1 | - | CSARVGTGDLSSPLHF | TGCAGTGCTAGAGTTGGGACAGGGGATCTTTCTTCACCCCTCCACTTT
TRBJ2-7 | TRBD2 | TRBV19 | many | CASSILGGSYEQYF | TGTGCCAGTAGTATACTGGGGGGGAGCTACGAGCAGTACTTC
TRBJ1-2 | - | TRBV19 | - | CASMKWDGANYGYTF | TGTGCCAGTATGAAGTGGGACGGAGCTAACTATGGCTACACCTTC
TRBJ2-7 | TRBD1 | TRBV2 | - | CAKDRGQGAYEQYF | TGTGCCAAAGATAGGGGACAGGGGGCCTACGAGCAGTACTTC
TRBJ2-5 | TRBD2 | TRBV5-1 | - | CASSLGASGSYKTQYF | TGCGCCAGCAGCTTGGGGGCTAGCGGGAGTTACAAGACCCAGTACTTC
TRBJ1-5 | TRBD1 | TRBV12-3/TRBV12-4 | few | CASSDRAIVPQHF | TGTGCCAGCAGCGACAGGGCGATCGTGCCCCAGCATTTT
TRBJ2-5 | TRBD1 | TRBV29-1 | - | CSVTTGGETQYF | TGCAGCGTCACCACAGGGGGGGAGACCCAGTACTTC
TRBJ2-1 | - | TRBV7-6 | few | CASSLADAREQFF | TGTGCCAGCAGCTTAGCTGATGCGAGAGAGCAGTTCTTC
TRBJ1-1 | TRBD1 | TRBV19 | - | CASSMGQGIGTEAFF | TGTGCCAGTAGTATGGGACAGGGAATCGGCACTGAAGCTTTCTTT
TRBJ1-1 | - | TRBV7-9 | - | CASSPGVINTGEAFF | TGTGCCAGCAGCCCGGGGGTAATAAACACCGGGGAGGCTTTCTTT
TRBJ2-7 | - | TRBV5-1 | - | CASSLVSGKNEQYF | TGCGCCAGCAGCTTGGTTTCAGGGAAGAACGAGCAGTACTTT
TRBJ1-1 | - | TRBV2 | many | CASCPNLNTEAFF | TGTGCCAGCTGCCCGAACTTGAACACTGAAGCTTTCTTT
TRBJ2-2 | - | TRBV9 | - | CASSPAITGELFF | TGTGCCAGCAGCCCAGCCATTACCGGGGAGCTGTTTTTT
TRBJ2-1 | TRBD1 | TRBV5-1 | - | CASSTGQGADEQFF | TGCGCCAGCAGCACTGGACAGGGGGCGGATGAGCAGTTCTTC
TRBJ2-7 | - | TRBV20-1 | - | CSASPAGSYEQYF | TGCAGTGCTAGTCCTGCAGGGAGCTACGAGCAGTACTTC